Listed here are 8 T cell receptor beta chains from one sample, sequenced in a study of shared clonotypes between healthy human individuals. Profiled with immunoSEQ multiplex PCR; TCRdb holds only in-frame clones, not every one. The table records some 1 million clones, around 74% of them present only once. Sequencing was carried out using memory CD4+ T cells sorted from blood. Subset denoted: CD45RA-negative fraction. The receptors come from a young man in good health.

The V and J genes are TRBV6-6 and TRBJ2-7; D call uncertain. Germline V CDR1 and CDR2: MNHNY, SVGAGI (reference sequence). The V and J ends lost 8 bases and 0 bases respectively, with 14 bases between them. CDR3 length: 14 amino acids. The CDR3 region is CASAPSQSSYEQYF. The CDR3 bases are TGTGCCAGCGCACCATCACAGTCCTCCTACGAGCAGTACTTC.

The chain is built from TRBV28 and TRBJ1-5; 11 bases match TRBD1. Germline values: CDR1 MDHEN, CDR2 SYDVKM. V was pared by 5 bases and J by 6 bases, with 9 bases of the junction left unmatched. This CDR3 contains 16 residues. The CDR3: CASSDEDRGQSQPQHF. The CDR3 nucleotides read TGTGCCAGCAGTGACGAGGACAGGGGGCAGAGTCAGCCCCAGCATTTT. Based on the CDR3 plus reference TRBV28 and TRBJ1-5, the full variable domain is DVKVTQSSRYLVKRTGEKVFLECVQDMDHENMFWYRQDPGLGLRLIYFSYDVKMKEKGDIPEGYSVSREKKERFSLILESASTNQTSMYLCASSDEDRGQSQPQHFGDGTRLSIL.

The chain carries TRBV4-2 and TRBJ2-7; 8 bases are a match to TRBD1. CDR3 length equals 15 residues. J lost 2 bases, V lost 1 base, and 4 bases had no gene match. Germline V gene sequence: CDR1 LGHNA, CDR2 YNFKEQ. The CDR3 coding sequence is TGTGCCAGCAGCCAAGGGTCAGGGGGCCCCTACGAGCAGTACTTC. Amino acid sequence: CASSQGSGGPYEQYF.

Turning to this clone: Within the sample, other DNA sequences also encode this same CDR3. The chain joins TRBV7-3 to TRBJ1-1; D unclear. Trimming left V 3 bases short and J 2 bases short, with 7 bases between. Germline assignment: CDR1 SGHTA and CDR2 FQGTGA. The CDR3 has 13 residues. The CDR3 sequence: CASSLELNTEAFF. The CDR3 DNA follows: TGTGCCAGCAGCTTGGAATTAAACACTGAAGCTTTCTTT.

J is TRBJ2-6 and V is TRBV6-9; TRBD1 matches at 10 bases. The CDR3 is 19 amino acids. V was pared by 1 base and J by 3 bases, with 9 bases of the junction left unmatched. Per the germline V gene, CDR1 is MNHGY and CDR2 is SVAAGI. The CDR3: CASSYYGTGAVGGANVLTF. The CDR3 coding sequence is TGTGCCAGCAGTTATTACGGGACAGGGGCCGTTGGTGGGGCCAACGTCCTGACTTTC.

This clone has just a few counts. Other DNA sequences in this sample translate to the same CDR3. The chain carries TRBV6-1 and TRBJ1-4; 8 bases are a match to TRBD1. Germline assignment: CDR1 MNHNS and CDR2 SASEGT. This CDR3 has 15 amino acids. With 5 bases clipped from V and 0 bases from J, the junction kept 2 bases outside the gene matches. The CDR3 loop is CASSQDRATNEKLFF. As DNA, the CDR3 is TGTGCCAGCAGTCAGGACAGGGCAACTAATGAAAAACTGTTTTTT.

This rearrangement joins TRBV4-1 to TRBJ2-2, with D maybe TRBD2 (7 bases). In germline, CDR1 is MGHRA, CDR2 YSYEKL. The V end was cut by 4 bases, the J end by 6 bases, with 21 bases between. The CDR3 has 17 amino acids. CDR3 coding DNA: TGCGCCAGCAGCCGCTCCGAGCAGGGGAGGGAAGCCGGGGAGCTGTTTTTT. Encoded protein: CASSRSEQGREAGELFF.

This clone was recorded a few times. V is TRBV2 and J is TRBJ2-1; D call uncertain. V gave up 10 bases and J gave up 8 bases, with 15 bases separating them. The CDR3 covers 12 residues. Germline CDR1 is SNHLY and CDR2 is FYNNEI. The CDR3 DNA sequence: TGTGCCACCTCGGCCCTAACGGATGAGCAGTTCTTC. Amino acids: CATSALTDEQFF.